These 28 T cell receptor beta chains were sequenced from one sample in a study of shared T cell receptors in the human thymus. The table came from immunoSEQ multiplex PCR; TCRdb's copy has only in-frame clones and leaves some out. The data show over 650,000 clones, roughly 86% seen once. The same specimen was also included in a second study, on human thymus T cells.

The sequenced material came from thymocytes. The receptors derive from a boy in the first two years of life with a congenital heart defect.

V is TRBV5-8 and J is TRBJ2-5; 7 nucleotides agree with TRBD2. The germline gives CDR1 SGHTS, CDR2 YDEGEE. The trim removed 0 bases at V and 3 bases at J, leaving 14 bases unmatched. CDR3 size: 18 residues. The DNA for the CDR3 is TGTGCCAGCAGCTTGGGAGGGGTAGCCGGGGGGACCAAAGAGACCCAGTACTTC. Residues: CASSLGGVAGGTKETQYF.

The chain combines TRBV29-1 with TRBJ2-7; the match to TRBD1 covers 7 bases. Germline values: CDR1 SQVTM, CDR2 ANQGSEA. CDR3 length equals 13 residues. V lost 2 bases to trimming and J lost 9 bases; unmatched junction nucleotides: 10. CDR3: CSVESVGQPGQYF. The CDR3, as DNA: TGCAGCGTTGAATCCGTGGGACAGCCTGGGCAGTACTTC.

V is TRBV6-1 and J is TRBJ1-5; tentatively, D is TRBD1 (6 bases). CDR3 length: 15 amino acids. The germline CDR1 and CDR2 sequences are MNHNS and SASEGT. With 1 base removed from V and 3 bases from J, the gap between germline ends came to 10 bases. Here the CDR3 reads CASSEGPGVNQPQHF. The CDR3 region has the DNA TGTGCCAGCAGTGAAGGTCCAGGGGTCAATCAGCCCCAGCATTTT.

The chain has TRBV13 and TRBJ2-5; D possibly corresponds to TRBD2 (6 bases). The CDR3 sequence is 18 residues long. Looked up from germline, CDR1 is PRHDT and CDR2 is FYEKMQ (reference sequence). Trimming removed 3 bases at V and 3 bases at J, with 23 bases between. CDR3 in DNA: TGTGCCAGCAGCTTCGCGACCACTCTAGCGTCTCCCAAAGAGACCCAGTACTTC. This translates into CASSFATTLASPKETQYF. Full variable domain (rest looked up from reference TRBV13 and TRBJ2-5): AAGVIQSPRHLIKEKRETATLKCYPIPRHDTVYWYQQGPGQDPQFLISFYEKMQSDKGSIPDRFSAQQFSDYHSELNMSSLELGDSALYFCASSFATTLASPKETQYFGPGTRLLVL.

The CDR3 sequence is CASSGRSNSYEQYF. The CDR3 DNA follows: TGTGCCAGCAGTGGAAGAAGCAACTCCTACGAGCAGTACTTC. The chain has TRBV6-1 and TRBJ2-7; no firm D call. In germline, CDR1 is MNHNS, CDR2 SASEGT. Trimming removed 4 bases at V and 0 bases at J, with 10 bases between. CDR3 length: 14 amino acids.

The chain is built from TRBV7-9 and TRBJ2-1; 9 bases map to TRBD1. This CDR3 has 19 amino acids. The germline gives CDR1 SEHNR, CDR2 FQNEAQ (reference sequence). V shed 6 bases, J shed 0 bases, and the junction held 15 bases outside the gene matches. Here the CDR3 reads CASRSDRGLGRSSYNEQFF. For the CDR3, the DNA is TGTGCCAGCAGGTCGGACAGGGGATTGGGAAGAAGCTCCTACAATGAGCAGTTCTTC. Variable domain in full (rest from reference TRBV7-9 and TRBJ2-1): DTGVSQNPRHKITKRGQNVTFRCDPISEHNRLYWYRQTLGQGPEFLTYFQNEAQLEKSRLLSDRFSAERPKGSFSTLEIQRTEQGDSAMYLCASRSDRGLGRSSYNEQFFGPGTRLTVL.

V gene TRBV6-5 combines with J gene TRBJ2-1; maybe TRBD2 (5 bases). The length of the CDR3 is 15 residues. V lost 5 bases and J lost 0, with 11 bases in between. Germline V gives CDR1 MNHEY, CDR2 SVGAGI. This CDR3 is CASSLDSSSYNEQFF. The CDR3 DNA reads TGTGCCAGCAGTCTGGACTCGAGCTCCTACAATGAGCAGTTCTTC.

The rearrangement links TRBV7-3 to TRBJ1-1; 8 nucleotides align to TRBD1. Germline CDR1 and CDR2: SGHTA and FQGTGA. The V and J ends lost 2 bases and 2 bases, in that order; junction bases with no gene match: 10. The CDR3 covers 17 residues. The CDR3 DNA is TGTGCCAGCAGCTTATATAGGAGGGACAGGCCTAACACTGAAGCTTTCTTT. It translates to CASSLYRRDRPNTEAFF.

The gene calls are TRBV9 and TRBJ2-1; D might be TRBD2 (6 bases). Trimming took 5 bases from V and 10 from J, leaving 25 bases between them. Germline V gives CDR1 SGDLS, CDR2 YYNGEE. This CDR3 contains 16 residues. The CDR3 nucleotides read TGTGCCAGCAGTCGCATGCGGGGCCGATCGATTGGCGAGCAGTTCTTC. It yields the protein CASSRMRGRSIGEQFF.

Written as DNA, the CDR3 is TGCGCCAGCAGCCACGCCAGGGACAAAAACACTGAAGCTTTCTTT. Translating gives CASSHARDKNTEAFF. V usage is TRBV4-3 and J usage is TRBJ1-1, with D possibly being TRBD1 (6 bases). Germline CDR1 is LGHNA and CDR2 is YSLEER. The V end lost 3 bases, the J end lost 2 bases, and 13 bases lay between the germline ends. The CDR3 is 15 residues long.

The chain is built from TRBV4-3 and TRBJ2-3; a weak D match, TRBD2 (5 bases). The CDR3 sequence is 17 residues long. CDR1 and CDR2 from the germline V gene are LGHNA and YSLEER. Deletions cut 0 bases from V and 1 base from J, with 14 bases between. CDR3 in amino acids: CASSQDDPRRGTDTQYF. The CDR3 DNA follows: TGCGCCAGCAGCCAAGATGACCCCCGGCGGGGCACAGATACGCAGTATTTT.

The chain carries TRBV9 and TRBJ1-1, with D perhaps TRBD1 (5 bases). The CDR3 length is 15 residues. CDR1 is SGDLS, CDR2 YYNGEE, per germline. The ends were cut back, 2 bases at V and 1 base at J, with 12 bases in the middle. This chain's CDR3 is CASSVHQGTNTEAFF. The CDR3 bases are TGTGCCAGCAGCGTTCACCAGGGAACGAACACTGAAGCTTTCTTT.

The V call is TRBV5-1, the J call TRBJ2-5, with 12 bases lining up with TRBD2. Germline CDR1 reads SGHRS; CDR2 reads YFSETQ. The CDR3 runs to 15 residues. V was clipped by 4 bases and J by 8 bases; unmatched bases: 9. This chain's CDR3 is CASSSQTSGGVTQYF. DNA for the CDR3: TGCGCCAGCAGCAGCCAGACTAGCGGGGGAGTAACCCAGTACTTC.

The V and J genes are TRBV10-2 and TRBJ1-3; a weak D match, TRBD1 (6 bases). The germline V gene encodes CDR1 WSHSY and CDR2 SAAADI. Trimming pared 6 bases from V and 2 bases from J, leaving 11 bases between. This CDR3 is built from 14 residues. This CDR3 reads CASREGQTGNTIYF. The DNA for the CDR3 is TGCGCCAGCAGAGAAGGACAGACTGGAAACACCATATATTTT.

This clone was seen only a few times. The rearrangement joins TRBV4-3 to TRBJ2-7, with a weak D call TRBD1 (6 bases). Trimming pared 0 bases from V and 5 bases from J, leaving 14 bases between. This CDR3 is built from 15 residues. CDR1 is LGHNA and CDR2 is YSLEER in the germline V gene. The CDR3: CASSQDGAGANEQYF. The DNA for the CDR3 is TGCGCCAGCAGCCAAGATGGGGCAGGGGCGAACGAGCAGTACTTC.

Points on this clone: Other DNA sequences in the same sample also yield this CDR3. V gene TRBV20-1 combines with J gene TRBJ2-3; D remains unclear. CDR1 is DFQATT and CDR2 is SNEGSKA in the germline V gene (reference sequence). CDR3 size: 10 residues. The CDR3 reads CSAFTDTQYF. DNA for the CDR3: TGCAGCGCGTTCACAGATACGCAGTATTTT.

The DNA for the CDR3 is TGCGCCAGCAGCCAAGGGGACGGGAGGGCCCCCCGCAATGAGCAGTTCTTC. Translating gives CASSQGDGRAPRNEQFF. The chain combines TRBV4-3 with TRBJ2-1; 8 positions agree with TRBD2. This CDR3 is 17 amino acids long. Germline assignment: CDR1 LGHNA and CDR2 YSLEER. J gave up 6 bases and V 1 base, and 11 bases lay outside the gene matches.

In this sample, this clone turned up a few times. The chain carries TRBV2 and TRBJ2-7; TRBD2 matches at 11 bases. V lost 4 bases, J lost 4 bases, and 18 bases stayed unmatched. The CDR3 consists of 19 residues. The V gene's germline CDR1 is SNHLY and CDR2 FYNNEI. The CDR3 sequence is CASSGGSGSGRDQDYEQYF. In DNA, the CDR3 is TGTGCCAGCAGTGGGGGATCGGGTAGCGGGAGGGACCAGGATTACGAGCAGTACTTC. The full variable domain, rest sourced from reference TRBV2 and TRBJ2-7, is EPEVTQTPSHQVTQMGQEVILRCVPISNHLYFYWYRQILGQKVEFLVSFYNNEISEKSEIFDDQFSVERPDGSNFTLKIRSTKLEDSAMYFCASSGGSGSGRDQDYEQYFGPGTRLTVT.

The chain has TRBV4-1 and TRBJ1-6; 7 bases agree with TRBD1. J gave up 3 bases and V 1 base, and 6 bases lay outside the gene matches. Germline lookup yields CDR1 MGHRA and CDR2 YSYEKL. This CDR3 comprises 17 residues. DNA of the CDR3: TGCGCCAGCAGCCAAGCCCCCCGGGACAGCTATAATTCACCCCTCCACTTT. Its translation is CASSQAPRDSYNSPLHF.

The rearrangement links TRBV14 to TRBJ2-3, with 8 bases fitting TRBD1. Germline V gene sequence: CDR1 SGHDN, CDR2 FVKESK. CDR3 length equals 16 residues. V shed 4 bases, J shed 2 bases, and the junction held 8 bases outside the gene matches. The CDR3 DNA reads TGTGCCAGCAGCCCCCAGGACAGGGTCCTCACAGATACGCAGTATTTT. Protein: CASSPQDRVLTDTQYF.

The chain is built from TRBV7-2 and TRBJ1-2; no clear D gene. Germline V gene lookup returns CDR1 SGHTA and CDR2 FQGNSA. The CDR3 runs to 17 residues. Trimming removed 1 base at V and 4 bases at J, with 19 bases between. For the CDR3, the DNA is TGTGCCAGCAGCTTAGGGGCCCTGGGTCGGCCAGTCTATGGCTACACCTTC. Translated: CASSLGALGRPVYGYTF.

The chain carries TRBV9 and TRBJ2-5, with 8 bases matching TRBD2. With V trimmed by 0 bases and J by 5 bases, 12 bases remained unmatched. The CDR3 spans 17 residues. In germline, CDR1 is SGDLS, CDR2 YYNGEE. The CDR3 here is CASSVDSLSGRVETQYF. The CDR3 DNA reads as TGTGCCAGCAGCGTAGATTCTCTGAGCGGGAGAGTGGAGACCCAGTACTTC.

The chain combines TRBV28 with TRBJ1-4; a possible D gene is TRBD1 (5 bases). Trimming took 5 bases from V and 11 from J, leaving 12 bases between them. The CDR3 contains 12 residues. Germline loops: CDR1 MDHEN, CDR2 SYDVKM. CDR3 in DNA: TGTGCCAGCAGTCCACGACAGTATAAACTGTTTTTT. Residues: CASSPRQYKLFF.

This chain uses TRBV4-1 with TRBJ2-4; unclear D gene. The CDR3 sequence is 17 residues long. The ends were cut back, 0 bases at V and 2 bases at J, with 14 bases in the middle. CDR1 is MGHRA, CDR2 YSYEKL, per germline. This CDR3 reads CASSQELDPGTKNIQYF. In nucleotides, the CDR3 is TGCGCCAGCAGCCAAGAGTTAGATCCCGGTACCAAAAACATTCAGTACTTC.

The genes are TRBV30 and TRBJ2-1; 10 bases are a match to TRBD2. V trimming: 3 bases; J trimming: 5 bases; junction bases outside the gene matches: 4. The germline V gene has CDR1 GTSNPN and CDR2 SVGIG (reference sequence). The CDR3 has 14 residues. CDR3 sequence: CAWSWTSGDNEQFF. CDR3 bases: TGTGCCTGGAGCTGGACTAGCGGAGACAATGAGCAGTTCTTC.

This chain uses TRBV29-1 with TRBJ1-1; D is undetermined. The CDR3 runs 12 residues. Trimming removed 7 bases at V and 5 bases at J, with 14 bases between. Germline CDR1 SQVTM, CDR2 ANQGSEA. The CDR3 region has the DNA TGCAGCGCGAAGCCCGCGGGGACTGAAGCTTTCTTT. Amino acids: CSAKPAGTEAFF.

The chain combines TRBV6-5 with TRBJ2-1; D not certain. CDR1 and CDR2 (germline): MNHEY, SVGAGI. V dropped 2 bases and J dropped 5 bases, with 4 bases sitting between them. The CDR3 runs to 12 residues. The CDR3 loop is CASSYQDNEQFF. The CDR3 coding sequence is TGTGCCAGCAGTTACCAGGACAATGAGCAGTTCTTC.

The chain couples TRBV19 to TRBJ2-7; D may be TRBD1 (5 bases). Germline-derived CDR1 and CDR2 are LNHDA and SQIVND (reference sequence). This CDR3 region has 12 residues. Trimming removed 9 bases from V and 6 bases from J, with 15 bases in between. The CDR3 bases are TGTGCCAGAGGGGCAGGGCGTTCCGAGCAGTACTTC. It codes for CARGAGRSEQYF.